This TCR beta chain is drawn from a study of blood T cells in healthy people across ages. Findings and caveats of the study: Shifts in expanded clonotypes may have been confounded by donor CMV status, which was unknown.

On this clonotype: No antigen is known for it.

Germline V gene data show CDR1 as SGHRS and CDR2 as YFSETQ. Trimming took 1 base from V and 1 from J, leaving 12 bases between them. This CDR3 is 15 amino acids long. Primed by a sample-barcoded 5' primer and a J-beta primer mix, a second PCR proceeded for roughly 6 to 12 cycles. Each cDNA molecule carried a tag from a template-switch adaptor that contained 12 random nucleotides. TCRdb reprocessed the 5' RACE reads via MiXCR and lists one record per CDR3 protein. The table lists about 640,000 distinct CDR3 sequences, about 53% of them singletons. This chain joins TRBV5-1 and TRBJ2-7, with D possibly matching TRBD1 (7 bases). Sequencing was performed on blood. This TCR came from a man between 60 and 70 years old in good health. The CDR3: CASSLRPGGSYEQYF. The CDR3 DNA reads TGCGCCAGCAGCTTGCGGCCAGGGGGGTCCTACGAGCAGTACTTC.